The entry below gives a single TCR beta chain sequence along with its context. The sample comes from a study of technical replicates of blood from a few donors. CDR3 length: 16 amino acids. V gave up 4 bases and J gave up 6 bases; unmatched junction bases: 10. Germline V lookup: CDR1 SGHAT, CDR2 FQNNGV. The protocol was immunoSEQ multiplex PCR, while the TCRdb copy is restricted to in-frame clones and leaves out a portion. The table lists approximately 52,000 clones, 86% of them singletons. This chain connects TRBV11-2 to TRBJ2-3; 10 bases agree with TRBD2. The sample was PBMCs. The receptor was isolated from a human donor in good health. Some clones in this sample may be carry-over from other donors' samples. The CDR3 DNA follows: TGTGCCAGCAGCTATAGCGCTAGCGGGGGAGTGGATACGCAGTATTTT. It codes for CASSYSASGGVDTQYF.